Each of the 13 T cell receptor beta chains below was sequenced from the same sample in a study of blood T cell repertoires in COVID-19. Clones were sequenced by immunoSEQ multiplex PCR, and TCRdb holds only the in-frame ones, with some missing. The table lists around 250,000 clones, around 90% of them singletons. Material for sequencing was PBMCs or T cells enriched from blood (not recorded which). Every receptor here comes from a human donor in a cohort exposed to, infected with or recovered from COVID-19 (not recorded which). The donor label of this sample is uncertain.

The rearrangement joins TRBV19 to TRBJ2-7, with unresolved D. Per germline, CDR1 LNHDA and CDR2 SQIVND (reference sequence). This CDR3 region has 13 residues. Deletions cut 1 base from V and 2 bases from J, with 6 bases between. The CDR3 region is CASSIAGTYEQYF. CDR3 in DNA: TGTGCCAGTAGTATAGCCGGTACCTACGAGCAGTACTTC.

This clone was picked up one time. The chain uses TRBV12-3 or TRBV12-4 and TRBJ2-7; D gene unclear. V shed 4 bases and J shed 7 bases, with 8 bases lying between them. The CDR3 runs to 11 residues. The CDR3 DNA reads TGTGCCAGCAGTTCTCTCGGGGAGCAGTACTTC. The encoded protein is CASSSLGEQYF.

The chain joins TRBV19 to TRBJ2-7; TRBD1 might be the D (5 bases). The germline CDR1 and CDR2 sequences are LNHDA and SQIVND (reference sequence). The CDR3 is made up of 13 amino acids. Trimming pared 5 bases from V and 6 bases from J, leaving 14 bases between. CDR3 residues: CASSFLDSTEQYF. Here the CDR3 DNA reads TGTGCCAGTAGTTTCCTAGACAGTACCGAGCAGTACTTC.

This chain's CDR3 is CASSDETRGDGQPQHF. Here the CDR3 DNA reads TGTGCCAGCAGTGATGAGACGCGGGGTGATGGACAGCCCCAGCATTTT. The genes are TRBV2 and TRBJ1-5; D ambiguous. The CDR3 is 16 residues long. Germline V gene lookup returns CDR1 SNHLY and CDR2 FYNNEI. Trimming took off 3 bases at V and 7 bases at J, with 19 bases between the two ends.

The chain employs TRBV3-1 (or the pseudogene TRBV3-2) and TRBJ2-5; 14 bases are shared with TRBD2. The germline CDR1 and CDR2 sequences are LGHDT and YNNKEL (reference sequence). The V segment lost 4 bases and the J segment 1 base; nucleotides outside the gene matches: 8. The CDR3 length is 18 residues. DNA for the CDR3: TGTGCCAGCAGCCCACTTCCGGGACTAGCGGGGGCCCAAGAGACCCAGTACTTC. Translated: CASSPLPGLAGAQETQYF.

This clone came up once. This chain uses TRBV11-1 with TRBJ1-2; 8 positions match TRBD1. This CDR3 has 14 residues. The V segment lost 1 base and the J segment 4 bases; nucleotides outside the gene matches: 2. The germline V gene encodes CDR1 SGHAT and CDR2 FQDESV (reference sequence). The CDR3 nucleotides read TGTGCCAGCAGCTTAGGACAGGGGAGCTATGGCTACACCTTC. It translates to CASSLGQGSYGYTF. Full variable domain (remainder filled in from reference TRBV11-1 and TRBJ1-2): EAEVAQSPRYKITEKSQAVAFWCDPISGHATLYWYRQILGQGPELLVQFQDESVVDDSQLPKDRFSAERLKGVDSTLKIQPAELGDSAMYLCASSLGQGSYGYTFGSGTRLTVV.

The chain uses TRBV2 and TRBJ2-3; D is uncertain. This CDR3 spans 17 amino acids. Germline-derived CDR1 and CDR2 are SNHLY and FYNNEI. V lost 5 bases, J lost 0 bases, and 18 bases lay in between. The CDR3 protein is CASSLLPQRLSTDTQYF. The CDR3 nucleotides are TGTGCCAGCAGTCTATTGCCCCAGAGACTCAGCACAGATACGCAGTATTTT.

This chain links TRBV7-3 with TRBJ2-1; no clear D. Germline CDR1 reads SGHTA; CDR2 reads FQGTGA. The CDR3 is 13 amino acids. Trimming pared 5 bases from V and 8 bases from J, leaving 13 bases between. The CDR3 region is CASSPDVRDEQFF. The CDR3 DNA sequence: TGTGCCAGCAGCCCCGATGTCCGCGATGAGCAGTTCTTC.

The V and J genes are TRBV6-2 or TRBV6-3 and TRBJ2-7; 9 nucleotides align to TRBD1. CDR1 is MNHEY and CDR2 is SVGEGT in the germline V gene. The CDR3 contains 17 residues. The V gene end was trimmed by 0 bases and the J gene end by 5 bases; junction bases not matched to a gene: 11. The CDR3 loop reads CASSYSRGGTGIHEQYF. The CDR3 DNA sequence: TGTGCCAGCAGTTACTCGAGGGGCGGGACAGGGATTCACGAGCAGTACTTC.

The chain uses TRBV7-2 and TRBJ1-5; D is ambiguous. Trimming took 5 bases from V and 7 from J, leaving 15 bases between them. The CDR3 contains 14 residues. Germline V CDR1 and CDR2: SGHTA, FQGNSA. CDR3 amino acids: CASSPRGLEQPQHF. The CDR3 DNA reads as TGTGCCAGCAGCCCCCGAGGGCTTGAACAGCCCCAGCATTTT.

This clone is a singleton in its sample. CDR3 bases: TGTGCCAGTAGTGGAGGCAGTGGCTACGAGCAGTACTTC. Protein: CASSGGSGYEQYF. The J gene is TRBJ2-7, the V gene TRBV19; possibly TRBD2 for D (5 bases). The V end lost 5 bases, the J end lost 3 bases, and 11 bases lay between the germline ends. This CDR3 has 13 residues. CDR1 and CDR2 from the germline V gene are LNHDA and SQIVND (reference sequence).

The chain uses TRBV14 and TRBJ1-2; 7 bases align to TRBD1. Germline CDR1 SGHDN, CDR2 FVKESK. V shed 4 bases and J 4 bases; nucleotides not matched to a gene: 18. The CDR3 is made up of 18 amino acids. This chain's CDR3 is CASSLTTRGTRGSYGYTF. The CDR3 nucleotides read TGTGCCAGCAGCCTGACTACCAGGGGGACCCGAGGAAGCTATGGCTACACCTTC.

Only one count was recorded for this clone. The rearrangement uses TRBV9 and TRBJ1-2; 9 bases align to TRBD1. The trim removed 3 bases at V and 6 bases at J, leaving 3 bases unmatched. Per the germline V gene, CDR1 is SGDLS and CDR2 is YYNGEE. This CDR3 comprises 13 residues. CDR3 DNA: TGTGCCAGCAGCGGACAGGGGGAGGATGGCTACACCTTC. Amino acid sequence: CASSGQGEDGYTF. The full variable domain, its missing parts supplied by reference TRBV9 and TRBJ1-2, is DSGVTQTPKHLITATGQRVTLRCSPRSGDLSVYWYQQSLDQGLQFLIQYYNGEERAKGNILERFSAQQFPDLHSELNLSSLELGDSALYFCASSGQGEDGYTFGSGTRLTVV.